The rows below give T cell receptor beta chains drawn from one sample of a study of T cells in narcolepsy. The repertoire was sequenced with immunoSEQ multiplex PCR; TCRdb's copy has only in-frame clones and lacks some. The sample lists about 40,000 clones, about 91% occurring once. Sequencing was performed on CD45RA- memory CD4+ T cells from PBMCs. These receptors all stem from a human donor with narcolepsy. The CDR3 runs from the conserved cysteine through the conserved F or W. D genes are given only for firm matches.

CDR3 DNA: TGTGCCAGCAGCTTGACAGGGAGTGTGGGAGATACGCAGTATTTT; CDR3 protein: CASSLTGSVGDTQYF; D gene: TRBD1; J gene: TRBJ2-3; V gene: TRBV7-6; CDR3 length: 15
CDR3 DNA: TGTGCCAGCAGCTTAGGTAGGCAGGGGTGGTACGAGCAGTACTTC; CDR3 protein: CASSLGRQGWYEQYF; D gene: NA; J gene: TRBJ2-7; V gene: TRBV5-6; CDR3 length: 15
CDR3 DNA: TGCGCCAGCAGCCCCGGCGGGGGAGGCACAGATACGCAGTATTTT; CDR3 protein: CASSPGGGGTDTQYF; D gene: TRBD2; J gene: TRBJ2-3; V gene: TRBV4-3; CDR3 length: 15
CDR3 DNA: TGTGCCAGCAGCTTCCCCTTCGCGGGGGGCCTCCAAGAGACCCAGTACTTC; CDR3 protein: CASSFPFAGGLQETQYF; D gene: TRBD2; J gene: TRBJ2-5; V gene: TRBV9; CDR3 length: 17
CDR3 DNA: TGCGCCAGCAGCCCGGGGGGGACAGGGATAAACAATGAGCAGTTCTTC; CDR3 protein: CASSPGGTGINNEQFF; D gene: NA; J gene: TRBJ2-1; V gene: TRBV4-3; CDR3 length: 16
CDR3 DNA: TGTGCCAGCTCACAATTCTCAGATACGCAGTATTTT; CDR3 protein: CASSQFSDTQYF; D gene: NA; J gene: TRBJ2-3; V gene: TRBV18; CDR3 length: 12
CDR3 DNA: TGTGCCAGCAGTCCATTCCCCGAAGGCTCTAAGTACTTC; CDR3 protein: CASSPFPEGSKYF; D gene: NA; J gene: TRBJ2-7; V gene: TRBV6-5; CDR3 length: 13
CDR3 DNA: TGCGCCAGCAGCAAGGACAGTAACACTGAAGCTTTCTTT; CDR3 protein: CASSKDSNTEAFF; D gene: NA; J gene: TRBJ1-1; V gene: TRBV5-1; CDR3 length: 13
CDR3 DNA: TGTGCCAGCAGCTTAGGGACAGATAATTCACCCCTCCACTTT; CDR3 protein: CASSLGTDNSPLHF; D gene: TRBD1; J gene: TRBJ1-6; V gene: TRBV7-3; CDR3 length: 14
CDR3 DNA: TGTGCCAGCACAGAGCCGGGGGGGAACACTGAAGCTTTCTTT; CDR3 protein: CASTEPGGNTEAFF; D gene: NA; J gene: TRBJ1-1; V gene: TRBV6-1; CDR3 length: 14
CDR3 DNA: TGTGCCATCAGTGAGTCGATGGCGGGGGGGCTTGAAAATGAGCAGTTCTTC; CDR3 protein: CAISESMAGGLENEQFF; D gene: TRBD2; J gene: TRBJ2-1; V gene: TRBV10-3; CDR3 length: 17
CDR3 DNA: TGTGCCAGCAGCGACAGCATCCAAGAGACCCAGTACTTC; CDR3 protein: CASSDSIQETQYF; D gene: NA; J gene: TRBJ2-5; V gene: TRBV9; CDR3 length: 13
CDR3 DNA: TGTGCCAGCGCACCCCCGATGACTAGCGGGAGTGATGAGCAGTTCTTC; CDR3 protein: CASAPPMTSGSDEQFF; D gene: TRBD2; J gene: TRBJ2-1; V gene: TRBV7-9; CDR3 length: 16
CDR3 DNA: TGTGCCAGCAGCCTAGGCACTAGGGGGCACACCGGGGAGCTGTTTTTT; CDR3 protein: CASSLGTRGHTGELFF; D gene: TRBD1; J gene: TRBJ2-2; V gene: TRBV7-6; CDR3 length: 16
CDR3 DNA: TGTGCCAGCAGCTTAGATAGTTTACGGGCTTCCACCGGGGAGCTGTTTTTT; CDR3 protein: CASSLDSLRASTGELFF; D gene: NA; J gene: TRBJ2-2; V gene: TRBV11-3; CDR3 length: 17
CDR3 DNA: TGTGCCAGCAGTGGCGGGCAGGGTTTCAATCAGCCCCAGCATTTT; CDR3 protein: CASSGGQGFNQPQHF; D gene: NA; J gene: TRBJ1-5; V gene: TRBV6-1; CDR3 length: 15
CDR3 DNA: TGCGCCAGCAGTCAATCGTTGGGAGGGGCGTTCTATGGCTACACCTTC; CDR3 protein: CASSQSLGGAFYGYTF; D gene: NA; J gene: TRBJ1-2; V gene: TRBV23-1; CDR3 length: 16